Following are 12 T cell receptor beta chains from one sample sequenced in a study of T cell responses to AZD1222 COVID-19 vaccine. Clones were read by immunoSEQ multiplex PCR, and TCRdb kept only the in-frame ones, dropping some. Of approximately 130,000 clones listed, approximately 86% are singletons. This sample comprised peripheral blood, obtained 28 days after the second AZD1222 dose. These TCRs come from an adult who received the AZD1222 COVID-19 vaccine.

V gene TRBV11-2 combines with J gene TRBJ2-1, with D possibly being TRBD1 or TRBD2 (5 bases each). The CDR3 has 16 amino acids. Germline-derived CDR1 and CDR2 are SGHAT and FQNNGV. V dropped 5 bases and J dropped 5 bases, with 19 bases sitting between them. CDR3 amino acids: CASSMPGRGLNNEQFF. CDR3 coding DNA: TGTGCCAGCAGCATGCCGGGACGGGGCTTAAACAATGAGCAGTTCTTC.

The chain recombines TRBV12-5 with TRBJ1-5; D call uncertain. CDR1 LGHNT and CDR2 FRNRAP come from the germline V gene. The CDR3 runs 14 residues. V was clipped by 9 bases and J by 4 bases, with 16 bases between them. The CDR3 spells CARGNATANQPQHF. The CDR3, as DNA: TGTGCTAGGGGGAACGCTACAGCTAATCAGCCCCAGCATTTT.

V is TRBV5-1 and J is TRBJ2-3, with TRBD2 matching 9 bases. CDR3 length: 16 amino acids. The germline gives CDR1 SGHRS, CDR2 YFSETQ. Trimming at V came to 2 bases and at J to 0 bases, leaving 4 bases not matched to a gene. The CDR3 reads CASSLLAGVSTDTQYF. CDR3 nucleotide sequence: TGCGCCAGCAGCTTATTAGCGGGAGTTAGCACAGATACGCAGTATTTT.

V usage is TRBV19 and J usage is TRBJ1-1, with TRBD1 as a possible D gene (6 bases). The germline gives CDR1 LNHDA, CDR2 SQIVND (reference sequence). Trimming removed 3 bases from V and 4 bases from J, with 9 bases in between. The CDR3 sequence is 13 residues long. The CDR3 bases are TGTGCCAGTAGTATTGTACAGGGCACTGAAGCTTTCTTT. Its protein product is CASSIVQGTEAFF. The entire variable domain, with the rest obtained from reference TRBV19 and TRBJ1-1, is as follows: DGGITQSPKYLFRKEGQNVTLSCEQNLNHDAMYWYRQDPGQGLRLIYYSQIVNDFQKGDIAEGYSVSREKKESFPLTVTSAQKNPTAFYLCASSIVQGTEAFFGQGTRLTVV.

CDR3 protein: CASSGGQPNEQFF. The CDR3 DNA follows: TGTGCCAGCAGTGGAGGACAGCCCAATGAGCAGTTCTTC. The chain uses TRBV2 and TRBJ2-1; TRBD1 is a possible D gene (6 bases). This CDR3 region has 13 residues. Looked up from germline, CDR1 is SNHLY and CDR2 is FYNNEI. Deletions cut 4 bases from V and 6 bases from J, with 10 bases between.

V and J are TRBV9 and TRBJ2-5, with TRBD2 identical over 7 bases. CDR1 and CDR2 from the germline V gene are SGDLS and YYNGEE. CDR3 length: 17 amino acids. Trimming removed 0 bases from V and 1 base from J; junction bases left unmatched: 9. The CDR3, as DNA: TGTGCCAGCAGCGTAGGGGCTAGCGGTACCTCCCAAGAGACCCAGTACTTC. Its protein product is CASSVGASGTSQETQYF.

V usage is TRBV7-8 and J usage is TRBJ1-6; D is ambiguous. There are 15 residues in the CDR3. The V gene lost 6 bases and the J gene lost 5 bases, with 14 bases spanning the gap. Germline lookup yields CDR1 SGHVS and CDR2 FQNEAQ. The CDR3 sequence is CASSSGWSDNSPLHF. DNA for the CDR3: TGTGCCAGCAGTTCCGGTTGGTCCGATAATTCACCCCTCCACTTT.

This chain links TRBV6-5 with TRBJ1-4, with a tentative D call TRBD1 (5 bases). The V gene's germline CDR1 is MNHEY and CDR2 SVGAGI. The CDR3 length is 14 residues. Trimming removed 6 bases at V and 5 bases at J, with 13 bases between. The DNA of the CDR3 is TGTGCCAGCAGACCGGGACGGAGAAATGAAAAACTGTTTTTT. Translating it yields CASRPGRRNEKLFF.

A single count supports this clone. The CDR3 DNA follows: TGTGCCAGCAGTCAACAGGGGTGGAATGGCTACACCTTC. Protein product: CASSQQGWNGYTF. This rearrangement joins TRBV3-1 (or the pseudogene TRBV3-2) to TRBJ1-2; 7 positions match TRBD1. The germline V gene has CDR1 LGHDT and CDR2 YNNKEL (reference sequence). With V trimmed by 6 bases and J by 6 bases, 7 bases remained unmatched. The CDR3 loop spans 13 amino acids.

The table lists this clone with a few counts. This chain links TRBV6-2 or TRBV6-3 with TRBJ2-7; no clear D gene. The CDR3 consists of 12 residues. CDR1 and CDR2 (germline): MNHEY, SVGEGT. V was cut by 2 bases and J by 5 bases, with 7 bases left in between. The DNA of the CDR3 is TGTGCCAGCAGTTACGCTTTCAACGAGCAGTACTTC. This gives the protein CASSYAFNEQYF.

The rearrangement links TRBV7-9 to TRBJ1-6; D is undetermined. This CDR3 spans 17 amino acids. CDR1 is SEHNR and CDR2 is FQNEAQ in the germline V gene (reference sequence). The ends were cut back, 0 bases at V and 7 bases at J, with 16 bases in the middle. Here the CDR3 DNA reads TGTGCCAGCAGCTTAGCGCATGCGACCCGGAGGAATTCACCCCTCCACTTT. This encodes CASSLAHATRRNSPLHF.

CDR3 coding DNA: TGTGCCAGCAGTCTTAGCAGCAGCACAGATACGCAGTATTTT. It encodes CASSLSSSTDTQYF. The genes are TRBV27 and TRBJ2-3; D not resolved. V gave up 5 bases and J gave up 0 bases, with 9 bases separating them. The CDR3 loop spans 14 amino acids. Germline V gene data show CDR1 as MNHEY and CDR2 as SMNVEV (reference sequence).